These T cell receptor beta chains were read from a single sample in a study of shared clonotypes between healthy human individuals. Sequenced by immunoSEQ multiplex PCR; TCRdb stores in-frame clones only, minus some. In the table there are fewer than 500,000 clones, 60% to 80% of which are singletons. The sequencing input was PBMCs. These receptors originate from a woman in her thirties or forties in good health. Some clones in this sample may be carry-over from other donors' samples. Each CDR3 is given with its conserved first and last residue. A D gene is named only where the DNA matches it firmly. Not all rows give a size; the values are once, few, many and, for expanded clones, a class.

v_call	cdr3_length	d_call	j_call	clone_size	cdr3_nt	cdr3_aa
TRBV7-2	14	-	TRBJ2-7	many	TGTGCCAGCAGCTTAGACAGGAATACCTACGAGCAGTACTTC	CASSLDRNTYEQYF
TRBV11-2	18	-	TRBJ2-3	-	TGTGCCAGCAGCTTTGACCCTCCGGGGACGGCGGGCACAGATACGCAGTATTTT	CASSFDPPGTAGTDTQYF
TRBV5-4	15	-	TRBJ2-7	-	TGTGCCAGCAGCCCGCCGGGGGCGGGATCTTACGAGCAGTACTTC	CASSPPGAGSYEQYF
TRBV11-2	11	-	TRBJ2-2	-	TGTGCCAGCAGCTTATTCGGGGAGCTGTTTTTT	CASSLFGELFF
TRBV27	13	-	TRBJ1-5	-	TGTGCCAGCAGTTTACGAACCAATCAGCCCCAGCATTTT	CASSLRTNQPQHF
TRBV5-1	14	-	TRBJ2-3	-	TGCGCCAGCAGCACGGGACTTGGCACAGATACGCAGTATTTT	CASSTGLGTDTQYF
TRBV10-3	17	TRBD2	TRBJ2-7	-	TGTGCCATCAGTTTCGGGCTAGCGGGAGGGGTTGGGGACGAGCAGTACTTC	CAISFGLAGGVGDEQYF
TRBV4-3	17	TRBD2	TRBJ2-5	-	TGCGCCAGCAGTCCGGGACTAGCGGGAGGGCCCAGAGAGACCCAGTACTTC	CASSPGLAGGPRETQYF
TRBV27	13	TRBD1	TRBJ1-3	-	TGTGCCAGCCGTCGGACAGGCGGAAACACCATATATTTT	CASRRTGGNTIYF
TRBV7-3	20	-	TRBJ2-1	-	TGTGCCAGCAGTCCCAGGGGGCTAGCGGGGACCGAGGGGTTGGACAATGAGCAGTTCTTC	CASSPRGLAGTEGLDNEQFF